This T cell receptor (beta chain) was captured by sequencing in a study of blood T cell repertoires in COVID-19. At the level of the study: Collection of acute and convalescent COVID-19 samples took place in the United States, Italy and Spain. Sources were T cells, B-cell-depleted T cells, or PBMCs; the material itself was cDNA or gDNA.

The table came from immunoSEQ multiplex PCR; TCRdb's copy has only in-frame clones and leaves some out. The data show around 170,000 clones, with roughly 84% seen just once and roughly 2.9% held by the top ten. V was clipped by 5 bases and J by 2 bases; unmatched bases: 6. The CDR3 contains 15 residues. In germline, CDR1 is SGHTA, CDR2 FQGNSA. What was sequenced was peripheral blood. This TCR came from a woman aged 55 to 70 with acute or convalescent COVID-19. The chain uses TRBV7-2 and TRBJ1-2; 9 bases line up with TRBD1. The CDR3 DNA reads as TGTGCCAGCAGCATATTTACAGGGGGCAACTATGGCTACACCTTC. Translating gives CASSIFTGGNYGYTF.